This T cell receptor beta chain was sequenced in a study of blood T cell repertoires in COVID-19. Study summary: Acute and convalescent COVID-19 specimens originated in the United States, Italy and Spain.

The CDR3 has 16 amino acids. The germline CDR1 and CDR2 sequences are MNHEY and SVGAGI. V shed 2 bases and J shed 5 bases, with 18 bases lying between them. Original processing notes: Reference gene primer amplification yielded estimated nucleated cell counts. The data were produced by immunoSEQ multiplex PCR, yet TCRdb's version contains in-frame clones alone and is incomplete. The DNA was the basis for D and trimming; V, J and clone size are from that table. The sample has 150,000 to 200,000 clones; 81% are singletons. Sequenced material: peripheral blood. The V gene is TRBV6-5, the J gene TRBJ1-2, with a weak D call TRBD1 (5 bases). The TCR was taken from a man aged 55 to 70 with active or convalescent COVID-19. CDR3 amino acids: CASSYPLRARVYGYTF. The CDR3 nucleotides are TGTGCCAGCAGTTACCCCCTCAGGGCACGGGTATATGGCTACACCTTC.